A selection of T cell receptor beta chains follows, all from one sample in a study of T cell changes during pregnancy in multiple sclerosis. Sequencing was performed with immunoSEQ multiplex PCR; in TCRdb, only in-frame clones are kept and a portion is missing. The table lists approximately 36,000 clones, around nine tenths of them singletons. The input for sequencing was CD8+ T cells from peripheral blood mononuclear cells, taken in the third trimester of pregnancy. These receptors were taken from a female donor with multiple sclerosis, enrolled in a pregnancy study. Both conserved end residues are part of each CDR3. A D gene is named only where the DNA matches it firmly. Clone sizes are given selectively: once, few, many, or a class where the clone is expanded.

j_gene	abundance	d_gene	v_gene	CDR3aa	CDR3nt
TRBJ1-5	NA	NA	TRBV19	CASLGKNSNQPQHF	TGTGCCAGTCTCGGGAAAAATAGCAATCAGCCCCAGCATTTT
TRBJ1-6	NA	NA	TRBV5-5	CASSNWGDSPLHF	TGTGCCAGCAGCAATTGGGGGGATTCACCCCTCCACTTT
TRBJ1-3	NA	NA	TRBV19	CASSLPREGTGNTIYF	TGTGCCAGTAGTCTCCCCCGTGAGGGAACTGGAAACACCATATATTTT
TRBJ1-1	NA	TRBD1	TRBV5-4	CASSLDRATEAFF	TGTGCCAGCAGCCTAGACAGGGCCACTGAAGCTTTCTTT
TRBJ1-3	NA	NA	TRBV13	CASSRSRLGNTIYF	TGTGCCAGCAGCCGATCAAGACTCGGAAACACCATATATTTT
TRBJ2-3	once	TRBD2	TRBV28	CASSFRRGGVDTQYF	TGTGCCAGCAGTTTTAGGCGGGGGGGTGTAGATACGCAGTATTTT
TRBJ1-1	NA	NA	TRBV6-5	CASSYWTPGYDTEAFF	TGTGCCAGCAGTTACTGGACCCCAGGGTACGACACTGAAGCTTTCTTT
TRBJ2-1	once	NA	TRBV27	CASSLGPVVYNEQFF	TGTGCCAGCAGTTTGGGGCCGGTGGTGTACAATGAGCAGTTCTTC
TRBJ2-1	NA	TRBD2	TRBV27	CASSLGGGGVFEQFF	TGTGCCAGCAGTCTCGGGGGCGGGGGGGTGTTTGAGCAGTTCTTC
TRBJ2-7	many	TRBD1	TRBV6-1	CASSVVAGGYSEQYF	TGTGCCAGCAGTGTTGTGGCAGGGGGCTATTCCGAGCAGTACTTC
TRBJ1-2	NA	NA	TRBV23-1	CASSQSGYRPHGYTF	TGCGCCAGCAGTCAATCAGGATACAGGCCACATGGCTACACCTTC
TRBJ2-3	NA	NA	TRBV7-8	CASSLALSGGHTDTQYF	TGTGCCAGCAGCTTAGCGCTCTCGGGGGGACACACAGATACGCAGTATTTT
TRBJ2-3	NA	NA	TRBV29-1	CSVEGDRWGGRTDTQYF	TGCAGCGTTGAAGGGGACAGATGGGGAGGTAGGACAGATACGCAGTATTTT
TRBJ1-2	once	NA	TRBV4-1	CASSPGQGIRGYTF	TGCGCCAGCAGCCCTGGTCAGGGGATACGTGGCTACACCTTC
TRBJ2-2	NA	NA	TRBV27	CASSFRDTGELFF	TGTGCCAGCAGTTTCAGGGACACCGGGGAGCTGTTTTTT
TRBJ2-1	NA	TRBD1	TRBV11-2	CASSFDRGAYNEQFF	TGTGCCAGCAGCTTTGACAGGGGAGCCTACAATGAGCAGTTCTTC
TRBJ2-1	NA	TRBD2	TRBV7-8	CASSLALAGGPNNEQFF	TGTGCCAGCAGCTTAGCGTTAGCGGGGGGGCCCAACAATGAGCAGTTCTTC
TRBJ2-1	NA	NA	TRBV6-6	CASTYGPDRAYNEQFF	TGTGCCAGCACCTACGGCCCTGATCGGGCCTACAATGAGCAGTTCTTC
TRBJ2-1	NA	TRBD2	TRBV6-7	CASSSTSGASSYNEQFF	TGTGCCAGCAGTTCGACTAGCGGGGCTAGCTCCTACAATGAGCAGTTCTTC
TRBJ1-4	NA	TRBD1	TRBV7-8	CASSFGQGTNEKLFF	TGTGCCAGCAGCTTTGGACAGGGCACTAATGAAAAACTGTTTTTT
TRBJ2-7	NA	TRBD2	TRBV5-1	CASSLSAGGATYEQYF	TGCGCCAGCAGCTTGTCCGCCGGGGGGGCTACCTACGAGCAGTACTTC
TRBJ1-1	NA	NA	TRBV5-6	CASSFGTGNTEAFF	TGTGCCAGCAGCTTTGGTACGGGGAACACTGAAGCTTTCTTT
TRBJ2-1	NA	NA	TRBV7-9	CASSPGMAEQFF	TGTGCCAGCAGCCCCGGGATGGCTGAGCAGTTCTTC
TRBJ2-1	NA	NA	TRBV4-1	CASSPQRDEQFF	TGCGCCAGCAGCCCGCAACGCGATGAGCAGTTCTTC
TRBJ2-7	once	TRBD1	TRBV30	CAWNAGTGGYEQYF	TGTGCCTGGAACGCCGGGACAGGGGGCTACGAGCAGTACTTC
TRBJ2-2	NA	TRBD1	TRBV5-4	CASSSRDRGNTGELFF	TGTGCCAGCAGCTCCCGGGACAGGGGCAACACCGGGGAGCTGTTTTTT
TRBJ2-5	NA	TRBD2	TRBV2	CASEAGEGQETQYF	TGTGCCAGCGAAGCGGGGGAGGGACAAGAGACCCAGTACTTC
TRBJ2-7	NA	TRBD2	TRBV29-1	CSVQAGGNYEQYF	TGCAGCGTCCAAGCGGGGGGAAACTACGAGCAGTACTTC
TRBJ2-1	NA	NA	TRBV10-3	CAITSQGNEQFF	TGTGCCATCACCTCACAGGGCAATGAGCAGTTCTTC
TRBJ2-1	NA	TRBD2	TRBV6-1	CASTGGWGYDEQFF	TGTGCCAGCACCGGGGGGTGGGGGTACGATGAGCAGTTCTTC
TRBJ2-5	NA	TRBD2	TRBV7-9	CASSPGVLAGVVETQYF	TGTGCCAGCAGCCCTGGCGTACTAGCGGGGGTAGTGGAGACCCAGTACTTC
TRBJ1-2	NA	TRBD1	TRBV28	CASSWILGTGYYGYTF	TGTGCCAGCAGTTGGATCCTCGGGACAGGGTACTATGGCTACACCTTC
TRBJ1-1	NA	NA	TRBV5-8	CASSLAEGMDTEAFF	TGTGCCAGCAGCTTGGCGGAGGGGATGGACACTGAAGCTTTCTTT
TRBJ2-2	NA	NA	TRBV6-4	CASSEENTGRPGELFF	TGTGCCAGCAGTGAGGAAAACACGGGGAGACCCGGGGAGCTGTTTTTT
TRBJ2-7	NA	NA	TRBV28	CASGGSSETNSYEQYF	TGTGCCAGCGGAGGATCATCAGAAACTAACTCCTACGAGCAGTACTTC
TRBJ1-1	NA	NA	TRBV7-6	CASSLDQGGPSEAFF	TGTGCCAGCAGCTTAGATCAGGGAGGGCCCTCTGAAGCTTTCTTT
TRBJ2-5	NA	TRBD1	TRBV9	CASSQRDRVLETQYF	TGTGCCAGCAGCCAGCGGGACAGGGTCTTAGAGACCCAGTACTTC
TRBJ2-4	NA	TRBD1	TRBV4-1	CASSQDDLIPGQEAKNIQYF	TGCGCCAGCAGCCAAGATGACTTAATCCCGGGACAGGAAGCCAAAAACATTCAGTACTTC
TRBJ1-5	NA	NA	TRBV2	CASSDRVWSNQPQHF	TGTGCCAGCAGTGATCGGGTTTGGAGCAATCAGCCCCAGCATTTT
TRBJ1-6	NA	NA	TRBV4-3	CASSQDHGENSPLHF	TGCGCCAGCAGCCAAGATCACGGAGAGAATTCACCCCTCCACTTT
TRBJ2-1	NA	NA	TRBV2	CASSGGDTYNEQFF	TGTGCCAGCAGCGGGGGAGACACATACAATGAGCAGTTCTTC
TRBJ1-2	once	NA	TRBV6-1	CASSVLEDRPFEGTF	TGTGCCAGCAGTGTATTGGAGGACAGACCTTTCGAGGGCACCTTC
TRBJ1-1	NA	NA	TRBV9	CASSVGNLRAEAFF	TGTGCCAGCAGCGTAGGTAACCTTAGAGCTGAAGCTTTCTTT
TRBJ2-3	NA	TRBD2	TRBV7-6	CASSFHPGRGGTDTQYF	TGTGCCAGCAGCTTTCACCCGGGGCGGGGGGGAACAGATACGCAGTATTTT